This TCR beta chain was documented in a study of OX40 agonist ivuxolimab in advanced cancers. Study in general: Under the entry rules, prior anti-PD-1, anti-PD-L1 or anti-CTLA-4 therapy was allowed, and about 40% had some.

The junction had 15 bases not matched to a gene; V was cut back by 4 bases and J by 7 bases. Looked up from germline, CDR1 is SQVTM and CDR2 is ANQGSEA. This CDR3 has 15 amino acids. Generated by immunoSEQ multiplex PCR, the TCRdb table keeps only in-frame clones and is missing some. In the table there are tens of thousands of clones, about 93% of which are singletons. This clone occurred once. This sample comprised CD4+ or CD8+ T cells sorted from blood, obtained in a trial of the OX40 agonist ivuxolimab. This receptor was taken from an adult with an advanced solid tumor such as melanoma, head and neck, liver or kidney cancer. The J gene is TRBJ1-2, the V gene TRBV29-1, with TRBD1 matching over 7 bases. The CDR3 protein is CSVVGTGDSPGGYTF. The CDR3 DNA follows: TGCAGCGTTGTAGGCACAGGGGATAGTCCTGGTGGCTACACCTTC.